Listed here are 27 T cell receptor beta chains from one sample, sequenced in a study of cytomegalovirus exposure and HLA in healthy donors. Measured with immunoSEQ multiplex PCR; TCRdb has only the in-frame clones, and not every one. This sample has roughly 250,000 clones, with roughly 86% found just once. Specimen: PBMCs. Every receptor here comes from a woman aged 30 to 39 in good health and CMV-seropositive.

The chain joins TRBV10-2 to TRBJ1-1; D is perhaps TRBD1 (5 bases). This CDR3 contains 13 residues. V was cut by 7 bases and J by 8 bases, with 17 bases left in between. The germline CDR1 and CDR2 sequences are WSHSY and SAAADI. The CDR3 DNA follows: TGCGCCAGCATAGGGACTGGGGCAGGAGAAGCTTTCTTT. Protein product: CASIGTGAGEAFF.

This chain joins TRBV27 and TRBJ2-7; D is perhaps TRBD2 (6 bases). Germline-derived CDR1 and CDR2 are MNHEY and SMNVEV (reference sequence). V gave up 10 bases and J gave up 1 base, with 17 bases separating them. CDR3 length equals 14 residues. CDR3 amino acids: CATQAGTPSYEQYF. In nucleotides, the CDR3 is TGTGCCACCCAGGCCGGGACTCCGTCCTACGAGCAGTACTTC.

V usage is TRBV30 and J usage is TRBJ2-1, with TRBD2 identical over 8 bases. The germline V gene has CDR1 GTSNPN and CDR2 SVGIG (reference sequence). This CDR3 comprises 15 residues. Losses at the gene ends were 7 bases for V and 7 bases for J; bases not matched to a gene: 15. The CDR3 loop reads CALRKGLAVMNEQFF. CDR3 coding DNA: TGTGCCTTACGGAAAGGACTAGCCGTTATGAATGAGCAGTTCTTC.

CDR3 DNA: TGTGCCAGCAGTGAACGAGGGGGCGGGGAGCTGTTTTTT. It yields the protein CASSERGGGELFF. The rearrangement uses TRBV25-1 and TRBJ2-2, with TRBD1 as a possible D gene (6 bases). The germline V and J ends were trimmed by 2 bases and 7 bases, with 8 bases remaining between them. CDR1 is MGHDK, CDR2 SYGVNS, per germline. The CDR3 loop spans 13 amino acids.

The chain couples TRBV5-1 to TRBJ2-1; 7 bases line up with TRBD2. This CDR3 contains 17 residues. The ends lost 0 bases at V and 4 bases at J; junction bases unmatched: 10. In germline, CDR1 is SGHRS, CDR2 YFSETQ. The CDR3 here is CASSLAILATAYNEQFF. CDR3 DNA sequence: TGCGCCAGCAGCTTGGCCATACTAGCGACAGCGTACAATGAGCAGTTCTTC.

The rearrangement uses TRBV27 and TRBJ2-7, with 7 bases identical to TRBD1. Trimming took 5 bases from V and 2 from J; bases not matched to a gene: 12. This CDR3 comprises 16 residues. The germline gives CDR1 MNHEY, CDR2 SMNVEV (reference sequence). CDR3: CASSPGTELRPYEQYF. The CDR3 DNA sequence: TGTGCCAGCAGTCCCGGGACAGAACTGAGACCCTACGAGCAGTACTTC.

V is TRBV2 and J is TRBJ1-1; D might be TRBD1 (5 bases). Trimming removed 2 bases at V and 5 bases at J, with 15 bases between. Germline V gene data show CDR1 as SNHLY and CDR2 as FYNNEI. The CDR3 is 15 amino acids. CDR3 in DNA: TGTGCCAGCAGTGAATTGGGGGGAAGGGTAACTGAAGCTTTCTTT. This sequence encodes CASSELGGRVTEAFF.

J is TRBJ2-1 and V is TRBV27; 9 bases align to TRBD2. Unmatched junction bases numbered 11, after V lost 5 bases and J lost 6 bases. The CDR3 length is 16 residues. In germline, CDR1 is MNHEY, CDR2 SMNVEV (reference sequence). CDR3 loop: CASSLPGTSSLNEQFF. The CDR3, as DNA: TGTGCCAGCAGTCTTCCCGGGACTAGCTCGCTCAATGAGCAGTTCTTC.

The chain employs TRBV5-6 and TRBJ1-3, with TRBD1 identical over 8 bases. V lost 6 bases to trimming and J lost 0 bases; unmatched junction nucleotides: 8. The CDR3 covers 16 residues. The germline CDR1 and CDR2 sequences are SGHDT and YYEEEE. CDR3 nucleotide sequence: TGTGCCAGCACTAAACCAGGGGGCCGCTCTGGAAACACCATATATTTT. As protein: CASTKPGGRSGNTIYF. Full variable domain (rest looked up from reference TRBV5-6 and TRBJ1-3): DAGVTQSPTHLIKTRGQQVTLRCSPKSGHDTVSWYQQALGQGPQFIFQYYEEEERQRGNFPDRFSGHQFPNYSSELNVNALLLGDSALYLCASTKPGGRSGNTIYFGEGSWLTVV.

The chain links TRBV5-1 to TRBJ2-7; maybe TRBD2 (6 bases). Per germline, CDR1 SGHRS and CDR2 YFSETQ. With 0 bases removed from V and 5 bases from J, the gap between germline ends came to 9 bases. This CDR3 spans 13 amino acids. CDR3 in amino acids: CASSLGGVDEQYF. The DNA of the CDR3 is TGCGCCAGCAGCTTGGGGGGGGTGGACGAGCAGTACTTC. The complete variable domain, with remaining parts taken from reference TRBV5-1 and TRBJ2-7, reads KAGVTQTPRYLIKTRGQQVTLSCSPISGHRSVSWYQQTPGQGLQFLFEYFSETQRNKGNFPGRFSGRQFSNSRSEMNVSTLELGDSALYLCASSLGGVDEQYFGPGTRLTVT.

The chain has TRBV2 and TRBJ2-5; D is possibly TRBD2 (7 bases). The CDR3 is 16 amino acids. Trimming shortened V by 7 bases and J by 5 bases, and 23 bases separated the two germline ends. The germline CDR1 and CDR2 sequences are SNHLY and FYNNEI. The CDR3 nucleotides are TGTGCCAGCACCGGGGGCGGGAGCGCGCAGGGGGAGACCCAGTACTTC. This translates into CASTGGGSAQGETQYF.

This sequence joins TRBV5-1 and TRBJ2-7, with no clear D. The CDR3 consists of 15 residues. Germline CDR1 and CDR2: SGHRS and YFSETQ. V was shortened by 0 bases and J by 0 bases, with 10 bases between the two germline ends. CDR3: CASSLASYLSYEQYF. CDR3 in DNA: TGCGCCAGCAGCTTGGCCAGTTACCTCTCCTACGAGCAGTACTTC. The whole variable domain, filled in from reference TRBV5-1 and TRBJ2-7, reads KAGVTQTPRYLIKTRGQQVTLSCSPISGHRSVSWYQQTPGQGLQFLFEYFSETQRNKGNFPGRFSGRQFSNSRSEMNVSTLELGDSALYLCASSLASYLSYEQYFGPGTRLTVT.

The V gene is TRBV6-1, the J gene TRBJ1-5, with 11 bases matching TRBD1. The trim removed 4 bases at V and 4 bases at J, leaving 6 bases unmatched. CDR1 and CDR2 (germline): MNHNS, SASEGT. This CDR3 region has 16 residues. The CDR3 here is CASSAADRGPNQPQHF. The CDR3 DNA follows: TGTGCCAGCAGTGCCGCGGACAGGGGGCCTAATCAGCCCCAGCATTTT.

Only a few counts were recorded for this clone. The chain's CDR3 is CASSKDRGHAQNTEAFF. The CDR3 bases are TGTGCCAGCAGCAAAGACAGGGGGCATGCCCAAAACACTGAAGCTTTCTTT. The chain has TRBV21-1 and TRBJ1-1; the table's D call of TRBD1 was not tested on the DNA. TRBV21-1 is a known pseudogene. This CDR3 is built from 17 residues.

This chain links TRBV6-5 with TRBJ1-2; D not resolved. CDR3 length: 12 residues. Trimming left V 8 bases short and J 3 bases short, with 10 bases between. CDR1 is MNHEY and CDR2 is SVGAGI in the germline V gene. CDR3 region: CASHPGDYGYTF. CDR3 nucleotides: TGTGCCAGCCACCCCGGGGACTATGGCTACACCTTC.

The J gene is TRBJ1-5, the V gene TRBV28, with TRBD1 matching 9 bases. With 5 bases clipped from V and 6 bases from J, the junction kept 5 bases outside the gene matches. CDR1 MDHEN and CDR2 SYDVKM come from the germline V gene. The CDR3 covers 14 residues. The CDR3 sequence: CASSTGTGRQPQHF. DNA for the CDR3: TGTGCCAGCAGTACCGGGACAGGGCGTCAGCCCCAGCATTTT.

The rearrangement uses TRBV5-1 and TRBJ2-7; 8 bases match TRBD2. CDR1 is SGHRS, CDR2 YFSETQ, per germline. The V segment lost 5 bases and the J segment 1 base; nucleotides outside the gene matches: 5. CDR3 size: 14 residues. The CDR3 sequence: CASRRVAGSYEQYF. The CDR3 DNA reads as TGCGCCAGCAGAAGGGTAGCGGGGTCCTACGAGCAGTACTTC. Filled out from reference TRBV5-1 and TRBJ2-7, the complete variable domain reads KAGVTQTPRYLIKTRGQQVTLSCSPISGHRSVSWYQQTPGQGLQFLFEYFSETQRNKGNFPGRFSGRQFSNSRSEMNVSTLELGDSALYLCASRRVAGSYEQYFGPGTRLTVT.

This sequence joins TRBV19 and TRBJ2-3, with TRBD2 matching over 12 bases. V gave up 1 base and J gave up 10 bases; unmatched junction bases: 6. Per germline, CDR1 LNHDA and CDR2 SQIVND (reference sequence). This CDR3 comprises 15 residues. CDR3 sequence: CASSIVTSGRTAQYF. CDR3 coding DNA: TGTGCCAGTAGTATAGTAACTAGCGGGAGGACCGCGCAGTATTTT.

V usage is TRBV4-1 and J usage is TRBJ2-1, with 9 bases matching TRBD2. V shed 2 bases, J shed 7 bases, and the junction held 9 bases outside the gene matches. This CDR3 has 16 residues. From germline, CDR1 is MGHRA and CDR2 YSYEKL. The DNA of the CDR3 is TGCGCCAGCAGCCAAAAATCTAGCGGGACCCGGAATGAGCAGTTCTTC. Its translation is CASSQKSSGTRNEQFF.

This clone was seen only once. This sequence joins TRBV6-5 and TRBJ2-6; D unclear. V was shortened by 0 bases and J by 1 base, with 4 bases between the two germline ends. This CDR3 contains 15 residues. Looked up from germline, CDR1 is MNHEY and CDR2 is SVGAGI. CDR3 sequence reads: CASSYSQSGANVLTF. CDR3 DNA sequence: TGTGCCAGCAGTTACTCCCAGTCTGGGGCCAACGTCCTGACTTTC.

This sequence joins TRBV20-1 and TRBJ1-1, with D hard to call. Looked up from germline, CDR1 is DFQATT and CDR2 is SNEGSKA (reference sequence). Trimming cost V 3 bases and J 4 bases, with 6 bases left between them. The CDR3 contains 11 residues. As DNA, the CDR3 is TGCAGTGCTAGGTTATTCACTGAAGCTTTCTTT. Translating gives CSARLFTEAFF.

The CDR3 nucleotides read TGTGCCAGCAGTGAAGTCTGGGCAGACACTGAAGCTTTCTTT. Protein product: CASSEVWADTEAFF. The J gene is TRBJ1-1, the V gene TRBV6-1; no clear D. CDR1 and CDR2 from the germline V gene are MNHNS and SASEGT. The CDR3 spans 14 residues. The V end lost 1 base, the J end lost 3 bases, and 9 bases lay between the germline ends.

The chain employs TRBV6-1 and TRBJ2-1; D call uncertain. Per the germline V gene, CDR1 is MNHNS and CDR2 is SASEGT. The CDR3 spans 15 residues. The ends were cut back, 6 bases at V and 6 bases at J, with 18 bases in the middle. Written as DNA, the CDR3 is TGTGCCAGCAGCGAGATCTACTACGCCCTCAATGAGCAGTTCTTC. Protein sequence: CASSEIYYALNEQFF.

This clone was observed a single time. The chain carries TRBV6-1 and TRBJ1-1; 12 bases map to TRBD1. Germline V gene data show CDR1 as MNHNS and CDR2 as SASEGT. The CDR3 is 14 residues long. V gave up 10 bases and J gave up 3 bases; unmatched junction bases: 6. CDR3 DNA: TGTGCCACTCTGGGACAGGGGGCCTACACTGAAGCTTTCTTT. Residues: CATLGQGAYTEAFF.

This chain connects TRBV28 to TRBJ2-5; D possibly corresponds to TRBD1 (6 bases). The CDR3 totals 14 residues. Germline lookup yields CDR1 MDHEN and CDR2 SYDVKM. V lost 4 bases to trimming and J lost 4 bases, with 13 bases between them. The CDR3 reads CASSSTGLGETQYF. The CDR3 region has the DNA TGTGCCAGCAGTTCTACAGGGCTAGGAGAGACCCAGTACTTC.

The sample holds one count of this clone. The chain recombines TRBV27 with TRBJ2-3; TRBD1 might be the D (6 bases). The germline gives CDR1 MNHEY, CDR2 SMNVEV (reference sequence). Between the trimmed V and J ends, which lost 4 bases and 2 bases, there was a span of 13 bases. This CDR3 has 15 residues. CDR3 bases: TGTGCCAGCAGTTCAACAGGGACCTACACAGATACGCAGTATTTT. As protein: CASSSTGTYTDTQYF.

As for this clone: The sample contains more than one DNA sequence encoding this CDR3. The genes are TRBV11-2 and TRBJ1-1; 7 bases fit TRBD1. J gave up 2 bases and V 1 base, and 1 base lay outside the gene matches. The CDR3 runs 14 residues. Germline assignment: CDR1 SGHAT and CDR2 FQNNGV. The CDR3 sequence: CASSLGTGNTEAFF. As DNA, the CDR3 is TGTGCCAGCAGCTTAGGGACAGGTAACACTGAAGCTTTCTTT.